Sequencing of this T cell receptor (beta chain) was carried out in a study of T cells after yellow fever vaccination. Study details: Any fraction with a low cell number was prepared using SMART-Seq v4 Ultra Low Input.

Whole-study results and caveats: Post-booster reappearance was seen for most primary-vaccination clones (about 96% CD4, around 90% CD8).

A note on this clonotype: Its antigen is unknown.

The CDR3 has 16 residues. Germline CDR1 and CDR2: LGHNA and YSLEER. V shed 4 bases and J shed 6 bases, with 19 bases lying between them. Generation of TCR cDNA used 5'RACE template switching (which added a universal primer site and UMIs). TCRdb re-analysed the 5' RACE reads in MiXCR, keeping a single row per CDR3 protein. The sample lists around 400,000 distinct CDR3 sequences; roughly 12% were seen once. The chain has TRBV4-3 and TRBJ2-1; a weak D match, TRBD2 (6 bases). The sequencing used PBMCs, collected on the day of the first yellow fever vaccination. The source of this sequence is a man between 18 and 35 years old who received the YFV17D yellow fever vaccine. The CDR3 sequence is CASSLRGVDYRNEQFF. The CDR3 nucleotides read TGCGCCAGCAGCCTTAGGGGCGTGGACTACCGCAATGAGCAGTTCTTC.